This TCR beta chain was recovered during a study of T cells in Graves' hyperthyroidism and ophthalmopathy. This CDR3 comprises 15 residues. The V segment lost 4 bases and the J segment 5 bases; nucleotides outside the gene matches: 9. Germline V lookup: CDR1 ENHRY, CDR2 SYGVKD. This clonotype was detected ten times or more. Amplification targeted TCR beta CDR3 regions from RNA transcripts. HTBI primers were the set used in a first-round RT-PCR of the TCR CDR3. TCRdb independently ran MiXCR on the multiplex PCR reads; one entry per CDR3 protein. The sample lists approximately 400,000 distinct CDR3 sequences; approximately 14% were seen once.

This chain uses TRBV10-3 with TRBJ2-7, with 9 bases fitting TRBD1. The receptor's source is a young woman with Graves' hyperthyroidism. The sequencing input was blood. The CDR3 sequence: CAISAPGTGSNEQYF. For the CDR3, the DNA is TGTGCCATCAGTGCACCCGGGACAGGGAGCAACGAGCAGTACTTC.